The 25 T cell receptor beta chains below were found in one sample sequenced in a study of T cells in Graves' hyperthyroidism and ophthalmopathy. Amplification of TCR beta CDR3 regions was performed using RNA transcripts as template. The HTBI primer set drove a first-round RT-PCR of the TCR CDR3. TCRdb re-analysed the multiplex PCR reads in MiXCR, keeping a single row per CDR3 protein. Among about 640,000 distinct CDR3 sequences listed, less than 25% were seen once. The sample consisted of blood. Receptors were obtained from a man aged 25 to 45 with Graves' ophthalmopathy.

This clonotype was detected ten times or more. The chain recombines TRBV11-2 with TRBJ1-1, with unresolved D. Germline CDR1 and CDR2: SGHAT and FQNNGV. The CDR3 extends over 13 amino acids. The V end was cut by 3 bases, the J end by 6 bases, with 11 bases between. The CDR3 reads CASSFSPSSEAFF. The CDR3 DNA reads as TGTGCCAGCAGCTTCTCCCCTTCCTCTGAAGCTTTCTTT.

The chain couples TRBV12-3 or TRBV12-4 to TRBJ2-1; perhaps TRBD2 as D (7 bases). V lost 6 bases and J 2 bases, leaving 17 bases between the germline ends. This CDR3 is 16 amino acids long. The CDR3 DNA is TGTGCCAGCAGCTTCGGCGGGGGCTTAACCTACAATGAGCAGTTCTTC. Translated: CASSFGGGLTYNEQFF.

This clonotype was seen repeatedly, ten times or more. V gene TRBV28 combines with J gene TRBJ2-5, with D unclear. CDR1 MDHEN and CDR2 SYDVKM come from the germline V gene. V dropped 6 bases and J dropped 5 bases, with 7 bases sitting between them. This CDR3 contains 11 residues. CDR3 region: CASSFSETQYF. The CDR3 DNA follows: TGTGCCAGCAGCTTTTCGGAGACCCAGTACTTC. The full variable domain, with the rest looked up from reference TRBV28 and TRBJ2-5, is DVKVTQSSRYLVKRTGEKVFLECVQDMDHENMFWYRQDPGLGLRLIYFSYDVKMKEKGDIPEGYSVSREKKERFSLILESASTNQTSMYLCASSFSETQYFGPGTRLLVL.

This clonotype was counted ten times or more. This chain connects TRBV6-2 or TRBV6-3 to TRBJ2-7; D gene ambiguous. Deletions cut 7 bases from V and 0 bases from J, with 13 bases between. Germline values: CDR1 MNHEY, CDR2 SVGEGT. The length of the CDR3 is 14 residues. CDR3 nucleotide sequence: TGTGCCAGCAACCTAAAGAGGAGCTCCTACGAGCAGTACTTC. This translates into CASNLKRSSYEQYF.

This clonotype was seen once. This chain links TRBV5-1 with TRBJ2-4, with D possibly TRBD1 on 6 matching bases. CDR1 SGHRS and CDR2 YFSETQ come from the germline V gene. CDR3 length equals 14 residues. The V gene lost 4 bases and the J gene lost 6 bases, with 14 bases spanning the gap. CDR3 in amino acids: CASSERTESNIQYF. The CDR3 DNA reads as TGCGCCAGCAGCGAGAGGACAGAATCAAACATTCAGTACTTC.

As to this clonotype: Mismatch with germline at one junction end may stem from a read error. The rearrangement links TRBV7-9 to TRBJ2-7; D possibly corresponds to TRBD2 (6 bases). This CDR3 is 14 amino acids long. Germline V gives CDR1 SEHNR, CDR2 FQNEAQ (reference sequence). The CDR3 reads CASNLVGSTYEQYF. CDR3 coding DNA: TGTGCCAGCAACTTAGTCGGGAGTACGTACGAGCAGTACTTC.

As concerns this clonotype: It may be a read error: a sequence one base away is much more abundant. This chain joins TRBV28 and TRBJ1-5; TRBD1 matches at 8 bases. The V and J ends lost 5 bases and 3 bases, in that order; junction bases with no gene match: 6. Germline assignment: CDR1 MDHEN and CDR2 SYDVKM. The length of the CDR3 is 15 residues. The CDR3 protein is CASSHGQGNNQPQHF. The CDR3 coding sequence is TGTGCCAGCAGTCACGGACAGGGAAACAATCAGCCCCAGCATTTT.

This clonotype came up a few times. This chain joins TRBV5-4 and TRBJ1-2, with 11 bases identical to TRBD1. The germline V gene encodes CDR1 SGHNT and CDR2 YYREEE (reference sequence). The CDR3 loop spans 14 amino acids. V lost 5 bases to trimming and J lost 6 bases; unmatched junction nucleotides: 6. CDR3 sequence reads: CASSSGQGANGYTF. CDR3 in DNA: TGTGCCAGCAGTTCCGGACAGGGGGCAAATGGCTACACCTTC.

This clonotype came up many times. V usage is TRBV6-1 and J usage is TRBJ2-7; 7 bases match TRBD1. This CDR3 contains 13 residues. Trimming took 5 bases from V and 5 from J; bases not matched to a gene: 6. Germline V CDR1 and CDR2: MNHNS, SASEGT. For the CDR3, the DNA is TGTGCCAGCAGTAGACCGACAGGGCACGAGCAGTACTTC. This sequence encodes CASSRPTGHEQYF.

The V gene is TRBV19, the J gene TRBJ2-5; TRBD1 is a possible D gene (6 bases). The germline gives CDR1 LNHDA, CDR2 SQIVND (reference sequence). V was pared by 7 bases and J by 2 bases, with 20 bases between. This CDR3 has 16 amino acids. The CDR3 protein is CASTEQGLWGQETQYF. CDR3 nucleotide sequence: TGTGCCAGTACGGAACAGGGTCTCTGGGGACAAGAGACCCAGTACTTC. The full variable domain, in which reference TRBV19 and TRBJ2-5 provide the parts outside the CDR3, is DGGITQSPKYLFRKEGQNVTLSCEQNLNHDAMYWYRQDPGQGLRLIYYSQIVNDFQKGDIAEGYSVSREKKESFPLTVTSAQKNPTAFYLCASTEQGLWGQETQYFGPGTRLLVL.

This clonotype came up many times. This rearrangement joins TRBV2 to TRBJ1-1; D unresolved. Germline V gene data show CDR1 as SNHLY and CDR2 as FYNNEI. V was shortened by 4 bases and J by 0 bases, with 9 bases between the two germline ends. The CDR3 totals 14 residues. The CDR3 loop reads CASSVQQMNTEAFF. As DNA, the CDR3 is TGTGCCAGCAGTGTTCAGCAGATGAACACTGAAGCTTTCTTT.

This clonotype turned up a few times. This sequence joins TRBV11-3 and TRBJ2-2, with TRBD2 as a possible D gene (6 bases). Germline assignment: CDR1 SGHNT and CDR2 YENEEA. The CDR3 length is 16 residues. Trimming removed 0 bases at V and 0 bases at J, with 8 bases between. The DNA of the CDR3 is TGTGCCAGCAGCTTAGAATCGGGGGCGAACACCGGGGAGCTGTTTTTT. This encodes CASSLESGANTGELFF.

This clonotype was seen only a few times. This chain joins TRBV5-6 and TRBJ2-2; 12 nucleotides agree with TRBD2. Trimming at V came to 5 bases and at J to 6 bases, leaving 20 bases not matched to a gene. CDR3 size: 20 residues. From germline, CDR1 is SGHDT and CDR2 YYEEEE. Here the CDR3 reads CASRDLSGTSGSLGAGELFF. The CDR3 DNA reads TGTGCCAGCAGGGACCTTTCCGGGACTAGCGGGTCGCTCGGGGCCGGGGAGCTGTTTTTT.

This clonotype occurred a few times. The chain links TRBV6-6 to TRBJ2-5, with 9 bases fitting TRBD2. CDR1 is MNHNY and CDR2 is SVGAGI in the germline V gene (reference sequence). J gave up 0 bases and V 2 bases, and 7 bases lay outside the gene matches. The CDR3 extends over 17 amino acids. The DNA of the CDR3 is TGTGCCAGCAGTTACGGTATTAGCGGGGGAGACCAAGAGACCCAGTACTTC. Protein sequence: CASSYGISGGDQETQYF.

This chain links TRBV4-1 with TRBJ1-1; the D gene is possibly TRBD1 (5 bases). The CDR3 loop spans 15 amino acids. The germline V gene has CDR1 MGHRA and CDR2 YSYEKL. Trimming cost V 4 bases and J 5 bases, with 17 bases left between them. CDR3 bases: TGCGCCAGCAGCCTCCGTGGTGGGGGAGTTACTGAAGCTTTCTTT. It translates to CASSLRGGGVTEAFF.

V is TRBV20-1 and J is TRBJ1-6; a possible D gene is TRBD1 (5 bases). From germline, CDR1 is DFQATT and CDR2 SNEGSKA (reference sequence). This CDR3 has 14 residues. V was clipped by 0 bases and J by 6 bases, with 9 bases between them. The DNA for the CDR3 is TGCAGTGCTAGAGATCTGGGGGGTAATTCACCCCTCCACTTT. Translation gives CSARDLGGNSPLHF.

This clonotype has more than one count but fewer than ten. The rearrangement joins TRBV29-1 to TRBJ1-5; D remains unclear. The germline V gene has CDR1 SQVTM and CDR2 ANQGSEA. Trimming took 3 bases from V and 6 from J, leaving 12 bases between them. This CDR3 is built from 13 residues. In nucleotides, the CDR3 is TGCAGCGTTGAGTTCGCAGTAGGTCAGCCCCAGCATTTT. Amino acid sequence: CSVEFAVGQPQHF.

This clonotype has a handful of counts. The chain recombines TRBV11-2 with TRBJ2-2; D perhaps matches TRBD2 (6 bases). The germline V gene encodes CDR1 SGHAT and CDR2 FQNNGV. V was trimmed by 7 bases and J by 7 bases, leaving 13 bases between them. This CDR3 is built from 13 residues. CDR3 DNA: TGTGCCAGCATCCCCCGGGGAGGCGGGGAGCTGTTTTTT. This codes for CASIPRGGGELFF.

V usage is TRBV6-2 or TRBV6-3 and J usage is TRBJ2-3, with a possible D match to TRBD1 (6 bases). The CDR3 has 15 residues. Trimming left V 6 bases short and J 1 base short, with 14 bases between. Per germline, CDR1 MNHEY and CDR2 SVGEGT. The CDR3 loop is CASSVQGAGTDTQYF. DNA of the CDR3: TGTGCCAGCAGCGTACAGGGAGCGGGCACAGATACGCAGTATTTT.

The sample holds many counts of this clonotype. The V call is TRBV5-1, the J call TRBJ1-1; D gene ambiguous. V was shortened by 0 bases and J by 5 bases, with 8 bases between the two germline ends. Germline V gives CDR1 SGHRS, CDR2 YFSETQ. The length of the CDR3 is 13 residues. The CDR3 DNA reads TGCGCCAGCAGCTTGGGGGAGTTTACTGAAGCTTTCTTT. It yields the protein CASSLGEFTEAFF.

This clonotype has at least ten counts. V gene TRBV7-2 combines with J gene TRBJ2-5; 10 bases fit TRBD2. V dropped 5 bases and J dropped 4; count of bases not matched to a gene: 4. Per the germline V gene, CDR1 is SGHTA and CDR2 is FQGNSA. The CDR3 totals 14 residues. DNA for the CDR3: TGTGCCAGCAGCGCGTCTAGCGGGAGAGAGACCCAGTACTTC. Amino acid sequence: CASSASSGRETQYF.

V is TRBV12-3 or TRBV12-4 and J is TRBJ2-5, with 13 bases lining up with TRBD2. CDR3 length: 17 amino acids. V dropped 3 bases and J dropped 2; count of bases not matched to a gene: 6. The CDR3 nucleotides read TGTGCCAGCAGTTTCACTAGCGGGAGGGCATGGCAAGAGACCCAGTACTTC. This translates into CASSFTSGRAWQETQYF.

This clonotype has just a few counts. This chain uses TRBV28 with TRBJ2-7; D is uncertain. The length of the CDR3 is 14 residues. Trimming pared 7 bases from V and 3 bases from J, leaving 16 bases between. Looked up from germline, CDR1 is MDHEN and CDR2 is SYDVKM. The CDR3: CASTLSMGFYEQYF. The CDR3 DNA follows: TGTGCCAGCACCCTCAGTATGGGTTTCTACGAGCAGTACTTC. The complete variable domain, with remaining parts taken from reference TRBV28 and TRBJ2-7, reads DVKVTQSSRYLVKRTGEKVFLECVQDMDHENMFWYRQDPGLGLRLIYFSYDVKMKEKGDIPEGYSVSREKKERFSLILESASTNQTSMYLCASTLSMGFYEQYFGPGTRLTVT.

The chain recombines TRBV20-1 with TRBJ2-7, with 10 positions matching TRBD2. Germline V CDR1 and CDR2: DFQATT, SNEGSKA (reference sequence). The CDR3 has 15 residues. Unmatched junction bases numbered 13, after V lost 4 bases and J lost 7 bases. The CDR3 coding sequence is TGCAGTGCTAACCCGGGACTAGCGCGAATCGGGGAGCAGTACTTC. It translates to CSANPGLARIGEQYF.

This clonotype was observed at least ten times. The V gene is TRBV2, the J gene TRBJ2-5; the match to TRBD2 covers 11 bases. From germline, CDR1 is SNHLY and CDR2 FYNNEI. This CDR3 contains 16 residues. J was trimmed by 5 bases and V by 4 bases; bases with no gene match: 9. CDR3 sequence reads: CASSADSGRAGETQYF. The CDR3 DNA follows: TGTGCCAGCAGTGCAGATAGCGGGAGGGCCGGGGAGACCCAGTACTTC.